This is a list of T cell receptor beta chains from one sample in a study of blood T cell repertoires in COVID-19. The table came from immunoSEQ multiplex PCR; TCRdb's copy has only in-frame clones and leaves some out. The sample carries 250,000 to 300,000 clones, 70% to 90% recorded once. Sequenced input: PBMCs or T cells enriched from blood (not recorded which). Receptor source: a woman aged 50 to 65 who had recovered from COVID-19. Each CDR3 is given with its conserved first and last residue. D genes are given only for firm matches. Size is omitted from some rows. Given values are once, few, many or a class for expanded clones.

CDR3 DNA,CDR3 protein,CDR3 length,clone size,D gene,J gene,V gene
TGTGCCAGCTCACCACGGGGGCCCGACGGCAATGAGCAGTTCTTC,CASSPRGPDGNEQFF,15,.,.,TRBJ2-1,TRBV18
TGTGCCAGCAGTCCCGTCCTCAATCAGCCCCAGCATTTT,CASSPVLNQPQHF,13,.,.,TRBJ1-5,TRBV27
TGTGCCAGCAGCTTGGGAGCTAGCGGGAGTCCCTACGAGCAGTACTTC,CASSLGASGSPYEQYF,16,.,TRBD2,TRBJ2-7,TRBV11-2
TGTGCCAGCAGCCCAACGCAGGGAGGGCCCTACGAGCAGTACTTC,CASSPTQGGPYEQYF,15,.,TRBD2,TRBJ2-7,TRBV11-2
TGCGCCAGCAGCTTGGGAGGACAGTTTAATTCACCCCTCCACTTT,CASSLGGQFNSPLHF,15,.,.,TRBJ1-6,TRBV5-1
TGTGCCAGCAGTATCCAGGGATATGGCTACACCTTC,CASSIQGYGYTF,12,.,.,TRBJ1-2,TRBV28
TGTGCCAGCAGTTTACTGGACATTACCACTGAAGCTTTCTTT,CASSLLDITTEAFF,14,.,.,TRBJ1-1,TRBV27
TGTGCCAGCAGCTTACTCGCAGGAGGATATAATTCACCCCTCCACTTT,CASSLLAGGYNSPLHF,16,.,.,TRBJ1-6,TRBV7-8
TGTGCCAGCAGCTTATGGGCTAGCGGCACACCTAGCACAGATACGCAGTATTTT,CASSLWASGTPSTDTQYF,18,.,TRBD2,TRBJ2-3,TRBV7-3
TGTGCCAGCAGGACTGACAGGATCCTAACTAACTATGGCTACACCTTC,CASRTDRILTNYGYTF,16,.,.,TRBJ1-2,TRBV28
TGTGCCATCAGTCAGGGTAACACAGATACGCAGTATTTT,CAISQGNTDTQYF,13,.,.,TRBJ2-3,TRBV10-3
TGTGCCAGCAGCTTGACTAGCGGGAGTAATGAGCAGTTCTTC,CASSLTSGSNEQFF,14,.,TRBD2,TRBJ2-1,TRBV7-9
TGTGCCAGTAAGGGTAGCGACACTGAAGCTTTCTTT,CASKGSDTEAFF,12,.,.,TRBJ1-1,TRBV28
TGTGCCAGCAGCTTAGTAGGGGCAACTGAAGCTTTCTTT,CASSLVGATEAFF,13,.,.,TRBJ1-1,TRBV7-2
TGTGCCAGCAGCTCACAGGGTACCGGGGAGCTGTTTTTT,CASSSQGTGELFF,13,.,.,TRBJ2-2,TRBV6-2/TRBV6-3
TGCGCCAGCAGTGTCGCTAGCGGAATATACGAGCAGTACTTC,CASSVASGIYEQYF,14,.,TRBD2,TRBJ2-7,TRBV10-2
TGTGCCAGCTCACCACCGTTTGGTACAGGGGGCTCCTACGAGCAGTACTTC,CASSPPFGTGGSYEQYF,17,.,TRBD1,TRBJ2-7,TRBV18
TGTGCCAGCAGTTTATCCGGGGGGGACGGCTACACCTTC,CASSLSGGDGYTF,13,.,.,TRBJ1-2,TRBV27
TGTGCCAGCAGCTCGACAGGGGGTAACTATGGCTACACCTTC,CASSSTGGNYGYTF,14,.,TRBD1,TRBJ1-2,TRBV7-8
TGTGCCAGCAGTTATTTCGGGCCCCAGGGTGAAGCTTTCTTT,CASSYFGPQGEAFF,14,.,.,TRBJ1-1,TRBV6-2/TRBV6-3
TGTGCCAGCAGCTCCGACAGGGCTGGGGCCAACGTCCTGACTTTC,CASSSDRAGANVLTF,15,once,TRBD1,TRBJ2-6,TRBV5-5
TGCGCCAGCAGATGGGGACAGGGGGCTCAAGAGACCCAGTACTTC,CASRWGQGAQETQYF,15,.,TRBD1,TRBJ2-5,TRBV10-2
TGTGCCAGCAGCTTATATACAGGGTCGTATCAGCCCCAGCATTTT,CASSLYTGSYQPQHF,15,few,.,TRBJ1-5,TRBV11-2
TGTGCCAGCAGTCCGGACAGGGGCGGGCCCGACTACGAGCAGTACTTC,CASSPDRGGPDYEQYF,16,.,TRBD1,TRBJ2-7,TRBV5-4
TGTGCCAGCAGCCAAGGTCGCGGGGGCTACAATGAGCAGTTCTTC,CASSQGRGGYNEQFF,15,few,TRBD2,TRBJ2-1,TRBV3-1/TRBV3-2
TGCGCCAGCAGTCAAAAGGGCCAGGGGTTGTTTGGCTACACCTTC,CASSQKGQGLFGYTF,15,.,.,TRBJ1-2,TRBV23-1
TGTGCCAGCAGCTCCACTAGCGGATCCTACGAGCAGTACTTC,CASSSTSGSYEQYF,14,.,TRBD2,TRBJ2-7,TRBV11-2
TGTGCCAGCAGCAAACCCAGGAGCAATCAGCCCCAGCATTTT,CASSKPRSNQPQHF,14,.,.,TRBJ1-5,TRBV21-1
TGTGCCAGCGGTCTAAGCGGCTCCTACAATGAGCAGTTCTTC,CASGLSGSYNEQFF,14,.,.,TRBJ2-1,TRBV6-5
TGTGCCAGCAGCCCGGGACAGACTAGCACAGATACGCAGTATTTT,CASSPGQTSTDTQYF,15,.,TRBD1,TRBJ2-3,TRBV28
TGTGCCAGCAGCCAAGATTTGTCGGGAGGAGGCGATGAGCAGTTCTTC,CASSQDLSGGGDEQFF,16,.,TRBD2,TRBJ2-1,TRBV3-1/TRBV3-2
TGTGCCAGCAGCTTCGCCTCGGGGGGGGCTTACGCCTACGAGCAGTACTTC,CASSFASGGAYAYEQYF,17,.,TRBD2,TRBJ2-7,TRBV13
TGTGCCAGCAGCGCAGCCTTTTGGACAGAAAATGAAAAACTGTTTTTT,CASSAAFWTENEKLFF,16,.,.,TRBJ1-4,TRBV9
TGTGCCAGCAGCTTAGACCTGGCAGGGGGTAAGGGGAACACTGAAGCTTTCTTT,CASSLDLAGGKGNTEAFF,18,few,TRBD1,TRBJ1-1,TRBV7-8
TGTGCCAGCAGCCAAGATCTGACAGCCGACGAGCAGTACTTC,CASSQDLTADEQYF,14,.,.,TRBJ2-7,TRBV3-1/TRBV3-2
TGTGCCAGTAGTAGATCAGCGGGAGTGAGCACCGGGGAGCTGTTTTTT,CASSRSAGVSTGELFF,16,few,TRBD2,TRBJ2-2,TRBV19
TGTGCCAGCAGTTTATTTAGGGGAGATACGCAGTATTTT,CASSLFRGDTQYF,13,.,.,TRBJ2-3,TRBV27
TGTGCTAGCAGCTTACTGCTGGACACCAATGAGCAGTTCTTC,CASSLLLDTNEQFF,14,few,.,TRBJ2-1,TRBV7-7
TGTGCCAGCAGCTCAGGACAGGGGTGGGATGATGGCTACACCTTC,CASSSGQGWDDGYTF,15,.,TRBD1,TRBJ1-2,TRBV7-9
TGTGCCAGCAGCCTCAGGTTCGAGACCCAGTACTTC,CASSLRFETQYF,12,.,.,TRBJ2-5,TRBV11-2
TGTGCCAGCGGATTAGGGCCCGACACCGGGGAGCTGTTTTTT,CASGLGPDTGELFF,14,.,.,TRBJ2-2,TRBV11-2
TGTGCCAGCAGTCGTACAGGGCGCATCACAGATACGCAGTATTTT,CASSRTGRITDTQYF,15,.,.,TRBJ2-3,TRBV6-5
TGTGCCAGCAGCTTACAGGGGAGGGCCGTTGAAAAACTGTTTTTT,CASSLQGRAVEKLFF,15,once,.,TRBJ1-4,TRBV7-2
TGCGCCAGCAGTACACTAGCGGGAGTGGGGAATGAGCAGTTCTTC,CASSTLAGVGNEQFF,15,.,TRBD2,TRBJ2-1,TRBV5-1
TGTGCCAGCAGTCCTCCCCCCGGGACAGCTAATGAAAAACTGTTTTTT,CASSPPPGTANEKLFF,16,.,TRBD1,TRBJ1-4,TRBV28
TGTGCCAGCAATTCAGGGTCTGGGGCCAACGTCCTGACTTTC,CASNSGSGANVLTF,14,.,.,TRBJ2-6,TRBV28
TGTGCCAGCTCAGGAGGTTACTCTGGAAACACCATATATTTT,CASSGGYSGNTIYF,14,.,.,TRBJ1-3,TRBV11-3
TGTGCCAGCAGTTTGGGGACAGTTGGCTACGAGCAGTACTTC,CASSLGTVGYEQYF,14,.,TRBD1,TRBJ2-7,TRBV27
TGTGCCAGCGATCTCGCCGCGACAGGATCCTACGAGCAGTACTTC,CASDLAATGSYEQYF,15,.,.,TRBJ2-7,TRBV6-5
TGTGCCAGCAGTTTGTGGGCCGATTCGTGGACCGGGGAGCTGTTTTTT,CASSLWADSWTGELFF,16,.,.,TRBJ2-2,TRBV28
TGTGCCAGCAGTTTATCGGAGGGGATTGCACCCCTCCACTTT,CASSLSEGIAPLHF,14,.,.,TRBJ1-6,TRBV27
TGTGCCAGCGAGGGGGGGGGCTCTGGAAACACCATATATTTT,CASEGGGSGNTIYF,14,.,.,TRBJ1-3,TRBV3-1/TRBV3-2
TGCGCCAGCGCGACGGAGTCTTTGGGCTCTGGGGCCAACGTCCTGACTTTC,CASATESLGSGANVLTF,17,once,.,TRBJ2-6,TRBV5-1
TGTGCCACCAGCAGAGGCAGAAACAATGAGCAGTTCTTC,CATSRGRNNEQFF,13,.,.,TRBJ2-1,TRBV15
TGTGCCAGCAGTTACAGGCAGGGGGCGACGAAGGGCTCAGCTTTCTTT,CASSYRQGATKGSAFF,16,.,TRBD1,TRBJ1-1,TRBV6-5
TGTGCCAGCAGCTTAACGGGACAGCCGGACTCTACGCAGTATTTT,CASSLTGQPDSTQYF,15,.,TRBD1,TRBJ2-3,TRBV7-3
TGTGCCAGCAGAGAGGACAAGGTTCATAGCAATCAGCCCCAGCATTTT,CASREDKVHSNQPQHF,16,.,.,TRBJ1-5,TRBV2
TGTGCCAGCAGATTAGCGGGCCCCTCCTACGAGCAGTACTTC,CASRLAGPSYEQYF,14,.,TRBD2,TRBJ2-7,TRBV2
TGTGCCAGCAGTTTCGGAGATACGCAGTATTTT,CASSFGDTQYF,11,once,.,TRBJ2-3,TRBV28